These 22 T cell receptor beta chains were all obtained from the same sample, sequenced in a study of T cell responses to AZD1222 COVID-19 vaccine. Assay used: immunoSEQ multiplex PCR; TCRdb lists only in-frame clones, some missing. The sample includes 95,000 to 150,000 clones, around nine tenths of them seen just once. The sample consisted of peripheral blood, taken on day 0 of AZD1222 vaccination. The receptors here all came from an adult in good health.

The J gene is TRBJ2-7, the V gene TRBV5-8, with D uncertain. Trimming pared 4 bases from V and 5 bases from J, leaving 19 bases between. The CDR3 spans 15 residues. The germline CDR1 and CDR2 sequences are SGHTS and YDEGEE. CDR3 sequence reads: CASSETREFHHEQYF. As DNA, the CDR3 is TGTGCCAGCAGCGAGACCCGAGAGTTTCACCACGAGCAGTACTTC.

The chain joins TRBV13 to TRBJ1-1; maybe TRBD1 (6 bases). The CDR3 loop spans 15 amino acids. Looked up from germline, CDR1 is PRHDT and CDR2 is FYEKMQ (reference sequence). The V gene lost 2 bases and the J gene lost 5 bases, with 15 bases spanning the gap. CDR3 protein: CASSLLGGRRTEAFF. Here the CDR3 DNA reads TGTGCCAGCAGCTTATTGGGGGGGCGCAGGACTGAAGCTTTCTTT.

The chain is built from TRBV6-2 or TRBV6-3 and TRBJ1-5, with TRBD1 identical over 8 bases. The CDR3 runs 15 residues. Germline loops: CDR1 MNHEY, CDR2 SVGEGT. Losses at the gene ends were 2 bases for V and 7 bases for J; bases not matched to a gene: 7. CDR3 sequence (DNA): TGTGCCAGCAGTTACGGGCAGGGGGCTTGGCAGCCCCAGCATTTT. Its protein product is CASSYGQGAWQPQHF.

The chain links TRBV28 to TRBJ1-1; D might be TRBD1 (6 bases). The germline V gene encodes CDR1 MDHEN and CDR2 SYDVKM. CDR3 length equals 14 residues. Trimming cost V 6 bases and J 3 bases, with 14 bases left between them. CDR3 sequence: CASRQGPLDTEAFF. The CDR3, as DNA: TGTGCCAGCAGACAGGGTCCCCTGGACACTGAAGCTTTCTTT.

V gene TRBV5-1 combines with J gene TRBJ2-3; D might be TRBD1 or TRBD2, each matching 7 bases. Trimming stripped 4 bases from V and 2 bases from J, with 14 bases between. This CDR3 is 15 amino acids long. Germline assignment: CDR1 SGHRS and CDR2 YFSETQ. CDR3 sequence (DNA): TGCGCCAGCAGCCAGCGGGACAGATACACAGATACGCAGTATTTT. It encodes CASSQRDRYTDTQYF.

This clone was observed a single time. The chain recombines TRBV6-2 or TRBV6-3 with TRBJ1-1; D not resolved. The CDR3 sequence is 13 residues long. Germline assignment: CDR1 MNHEY and CDR2 SVGEGT. Trimming left V 6 bases short and J 4 bases short, with 12 bases between. CDR3 region: CASSPLWSTEAFF. CDR3 bases: TGTGCCAGCAGCCCTCTCTGGTCCACTGAAGCTTTCTTT.

The chain links TRBV5-1 to TRBJ2-5; a possible D gene is TRBD2 (6 bases). The germline V gene encodes CDR1 SGHRS and CDR2 YFSETQ. CDR3 length: 15 residues. The ends were cut back, 4 bases at V and 1 base at J, with 14 bases in the middle. The chain's CDR3 is CASSPGGSGQETQYF. CDR3 DNA sequence: TGCGCCAGCAGCCCAGGTGGTAGCGGCCAAGAGACCCAGTACTTC.

This chain connects TRBV19 to TRBJ2-1; a weak D match, TRBD1 (7 bases). The CDR3 loop spans 15 amino acids. Germline assignment: CDR1 LNHDA and CDR2 SQIVND (reference sequence). The ends were cut back, 3 bases at V and 4 bases at J, with 13 bases in the middle. Written as DNA, the CDR3 is TGTGCCAGTAGTATGGGGCAGGGGGGTTACAATGAGCAGTTCTTC. This encodes CASSMGQGGYNEQFF.

This chain connects TRBV9 to TRBJ2-3; D remains ambiguous. The CDR3 extends over 14 amino acids. The germline V gene encodes CDR1 SGDLS and CDR2 YYNGEE. The V end lost 3 bases, the J end lost 0 bases, and 8 bases lay between the germline ends. CDR3 nucleotide sequence: TGTGCCAGCAGCGCCCAAATTAGCACAGATACGCAGTATTTT. As protein: CASSAQISTDTQYF.

This clone occurred a few times. J is TRBJ1-6 and V is TRBV2, with D unresolved. Trimming cost V 4 bases and J 4 bases, with 8 bases left between them. This CDR3 is built from 14 residues. Germline CDR1 reads SNHLY; CDR2 reads FYNNEI. The DNA of the CDR3 is TGTGCCAGCAGTGGTGAGACTTATAATTCACCCCTCCACTTT. Protein: CASSGETYNSPLHF.

The rearrangement uses TRBV5-5 and TRBJ2-7, with 8 bases that match TRBD1. CDR1 and CDR2 from the germline V gene are SGHKS and YYEKEE (reference sequence). J gave up 6 bases and V 4 bases, and 12 bases lay outside the gene matches. This CDR3 has 15 residues. CDR3 in DNA: TGTGCCAGCAGCACCACGGCGGGACAGGTACTCGAGCAGTACTTC. Translated: CASSTTAGQVLEQYF.

This clone appeared a few times. J is TRBJ1-5 and V is TRBV6-5; 8 nucleotides agree with TRBD1. This CDR3 has 13 amino acids. The germline V gene encodes CDR1 MNHEY and CDR2 SVGAGI. The junction had 4 bases not matched to a gene; V was cut back by 7 bases and J by 5 bases. CDR3 in amino acids: CASNTGGHQPQHF. The CDR3 DNA sequence: TGTGCCAGCAATACAGGGGGTCATCAGCCCCAGCATTTT.

This chain uses TRBV30 with TRBJ2-7; 8 bases map to TRBD1. The V and J ends lost 6 bases and 6 bases, in that order; junction bases with no gene match: 10. Germline V CDR1 and CDR2: GTSNPN, SVGIG (reference sequence). The CDR3 has 13 residues. The DNA of the CDR3 is TGTGCCTGCTCGTACTGGGACAGGCTCGAGCAGTACTTC. Its protein is CACSYWDRLEQYF.

This clone was picked up one time. The chain is built from TRBV5-4 and TRBJ2-5, with D possibly TRBD1 on 6 matching bases. CDR1 SGHNT and CDR2 YYREEE come from the germline V gene (reference sequence). The CDR3 has 13 residues. Trimming cost V 1 base and J 4 bases, with 8 bases left between them. This CDR3 is CASSLLQGETQYF. The CDR3 DNA reads TGTGCCAGCAGCTTGTTACAGGGAGAGACCCAGTACTTC.

This clone has more than one count but fewer than ten. V and J are TRBV4-2 and TRBJ1-3; D gene ambiguous. The CDR3 length is 15 residues. Deletions cut 1 base from V and 3 bases from J, with 10 bases between. Germline lookup yields CDR1 LGHNA and CDR2 YNFKEQ. This CDR3 reads CASSQVISRGNTIYF. The CDR3, as DNA: TGTGCCAGCAGCCAAGTTATCAGCCGTGGAAACACCATATATTTT.

The rearrangement joins TRBV5-1 to TRBJ2-3; D possibly corresponds to TRBD2 (5 bases). V dropped 0 bases and J dropped 1 base, with 9 bases sitting between them. Germline loops: CDR1 SGHRS, CDR2 YFSETQ. The CDR3 runs to 15 residues. The CDR3 protein is CASSLVPGGTDTQYF. Here the CDR3 DNA reads TGCGCCAGCAGCTTGGTCCCCGGGGGCACAGATACGCAGTATTTT.

Only one count was recorded for this clone. The chain couples TRBV6-1 to TRBJ1-5; D call uncertain. Germline CDR1 is MNHNS and CDR2 is SASEGT. V lost 5 bases to trimming and J lost 3 bases, with 8 bases between them. The length of the CDR3 is 13 residues. This chain's CDR3 is CASSLGSNQPQHF. The CDR3, as DNA: TGTGCCAGCAGTCTCGGATCCAATCAGCCCCAGCATTTT.

The chain recombines TRBV11-2 with TRBJ2-5, with a tentative D call TRBD2 (7 bases). Germline-derived CDR1 and CDR2 are SGHAT and FQNNGV. This CDR3 contains 13 residues. The V end was cut by 4 bases, the J end by 3 bases, with 9 bases between. CDR3 bases: TGTGCCAGCAGCTGGGGGGGCGAAGAGACCCAGTACTTC. This encodes CASSWGGEETQYF. The whole variable domain, filled in from reference TRBV11-2 and TRBJ2-5, reads EAGVAQSPRYKIIEKRQSVAFWCNPISGHATLYWYQQILGQGPKLLIQFQNNGVVDDSQLPKDRFSAERLKGVDSTLKIQPAKLEDSAVYLCASSWGGEETQYFGPGTRLLVL.

V and J are TRBV3-1 (or the pseudogene TRBV3-2) and TRBJ1-1; possible D gene TRBD1, 6 bases. In germline, CDR1 is LGHDT, CDR2 YNNKEL (reference sequence). V lost 4 bases to trimming and J lost 1 base, with 22 bases between them. This CDR3 comprises 18 residues. This chain's CDR3 is CASSPAGARWRTNTEAFF. The DNA for the CDR3 is TGTGCCAGCAGCCCCGCAGGGGCACGGTGGCGAACGAACACTGAAGCTTTCTTT.

The chain carries TRBV5-1 and TRBJ2-2, with D unresolved. The CDR3 length is 15 residues. Germline CDR1 SGHRS, CDR2 YFSETQ. Trimming took off 3 bases at V and 0 bases at J, with 9 bases between the two ends. The CDR3 is CASSSLPSNTGELFF. CDR3 nucleotides: TGCGCCAGCAGCTCCCTCCCGTCGAACACCGGGGAGCTGTTTTTT.

The chain is built from TRBV5-1 and TRBJ1-5; the D is unclear. Between the trimmed V and J ends, which lost 4 bases and 3 bases, there was a span of 14 bases. The germline gives CDR1 SGHRS, CDR2 YFSETQ. The CDR3 runs 15 residues. CDR3 nucleotide sequence: TGCGCCAGCAGCCCCCATGGCAGGAACAATCAGCCCCAGCATTTT. This gives the protein CASSPHGRNNQPQHF. Variable domain in full (rest from reference TRBV5-1 and TRBJ1-5): KAGVTQTPRYLIKTRGQQVTLSCSPISGHRSVSWYQQTPGQGLQFLFEYFSETQRNKGNFPGRFSGRQFSNSRSEMNVSTLELGDSALYLCASSPHGRNNQPQHFGDGTRLSIL.

The chain links TRBV30 to TRBJ1-1; 8 nucleotides line up with TRBD1. The V gene end was trimmed by 2 bases and the J gene end by 0 bases; junction bases not matched to a gene: 5. The germline gives CDR1 GTSNPN, CDR2 SVGIG (reference sequence). The CDR3 is 15 residues long. CDR3 sequence reads: CAWSWAGGLNTEAFF. The CDR3 DNA is TGTGCCTGGAGTTGGGCAGGGGGCTTGAACACTGAAGCTTTCTTT. The variable domain in full, completed from reference TRBV30 and TRBJ1-1, reads SQTIHQWPATLVQPVGSPLSLECTVEGTSNPNLYWYRQAAGRGLQLLFYSVGIGQISSEVPQNLSASRPQDRQFILSSKKLLLSDSGFYLCAWSWAGGLNTEAFFGQGTRLTVV.